These T cell receptor beta chains were read from a single sample in a study of T cells in Graves' hyperthyroidism and ophthalmopathy. From the multiplex PCR reads, TCRdb called clonotypes with MiXCR, one entry per CDR3 protein. The table includes almost 600,000 distinct CDR3 sequences, approximately 13% detected once. Material: blood. The source is a woman aged 25-40 years with Graves' hyperthyroidism that later progressed to Graves' ophthalmopathy. Both conserved end residues are part of each CDR3.

v_call	cdr3_aa
TRBV7-2	CTSSLRGQGRNEQYF
TRBV7-9	CASSLGYLDRVSNTGELFF
TRBV2	CASNVGGGGGDTQYF
TRBV30	CAWSVPGLVLDTQYF
TRBV7-9	CASSLGVTGTYEQYF
TRBV20-1	CSAITAPSSYNEQFF
TRBV28	CASSLSLAGELFF
TRBV7-2	CASSQTPGLAEETQYF
TRBV20-1	CSASQQGSNSPLHF
TRBV7-2	CASSSREGGTDTQYF
TRBV27	CASTSTITDTQYF
TRBV19	CASSMLGLLGNQPQHF
TRBV27	CASSSRVPSLPGASSYEQYF
TRBV6-2/TRBV6-3	CASSYPLDGYTF
TRBV5-8	CASSLVGYRTGGSDTQYF
TRBV24-1	CATSDFGVEKLFF
TRBV7-2	CASTGWGTGELFF
TRBV10-3	CAISGGAGGNAFF